These T cell receptor beta chains were read from a single sample in a study of naive CD8 T cells in extremely preterm neonates. Profiled with immunoSEQ multiplex PCR; TCRdb holds only in-frame clones, not every one. This table has around 5,000 clones, around 97% appearing once. Sample: naive CD8+ T cells from blood. Receptors were obtained from a human donor in good health. The CDR3 runs from the conserved cysteine through the conserved F or W. Fields, in order: V gene, clone size, D gene, J gene, CDR3 protein, CDR3 DNA. A D gene is named only where the DNA matches it firmly. Part of the rows lack a size; the others show once, few, many or a class for expanded clones.

TRBV2	.	.	TRBJ2-3	CASFDWVNTDTQYF	TGTGCCAGCTTCGACTGGGTGAACACAGATACGCAGTATTTT
TRBV6-6	.	.	TRBJ2-7	CASSYSRERSYEQYF	TGTGCCAGCAGTTACTCCCGGGAGAGGTCCTACGAGCAGTACTTC
TRBV19	.	.	TRBJ1-5	CASQGRDQPQHF	TGTGCCAGTCAGGGGCGCGATCAGCCCCAGCATTTT
TRBV7-2	once	.	TRBJ1-4	CASSDREILGKLFF	TGTGCCAGCAGCGATCGGGAAATACTGGGAAAACTGTTTTTT
TRBV6-5	.	.	TRBJ1-4	CASSYSQGTNEKLFF	TGTGCCAGCAGTTACTCCCAGGGCACTAATGAAAAACTGTTTTTT
TRBV18	.	.	TRBJ2-3	CASSPIRRASTDTQYF	TGTGCCAGCTCACCAATTCGGCGGGCCAGCACAGATACGCAGTATTTT
TRBV4-3	.	.	TRBJ2-3	CASSQELFGTDTQYF	TGCGCCAGCAGCCAAGAGCTATTTGGCACAGATACGCAGTATTTT
TRBV18	.	.	TRBJ1-5	CASSPAGSNQPQHF	TGTGCCAGCTCACCAGCAGGGTCAAATCAGCCCCAGCATTTT
TRBV6-5	.	.	TRBJ1-2	CASSYAGENGYTF	TGTGCCAGCAGTTACGCCGGGGAGAATGGCTACACCTTC
TRBV7-2	.	.	TRBJ2-5	CASSLGGTGETQYF	TGTGCCAGCAGCTTAGGGGGGACTGGGGAGACCCAGTACTTC
TRBV5-6	.	TRBD1	TRBJ1-1	CASSRRGLLSEAFF	TGTGCCAGCAGCCGCAGGGGGCTGCTGTCTGAAGCTTTCTTT
TRBV10-3	once	.	TRBJ1-1	CAISESYYAPNTEAFF	TGTGCCATCAGTGAGTCATACTATGCCCCTAACACTGAAGCTTTCTTT
TRBV18	.	TRBD2	TRBJ2-5	CASSPLAGARLKETQYF	TGTGCCAGCTCACCCCTAGCGGGAGCCCGACTCAAAGAGACCCAGTACTTC
TRBV5-1	.	TRBD2	TRBJ2-1	CASSSASSGSFNEQFF	TGCGCCAGCAGCTCGGCCTCTAGCGGGAGTTTCAATGAGCAGTTCTTC
TRBV18	once	TRBD2	TRBJ2-5	CETTPELAGNQETQYF	TGTGAAACCACCCCGGAACTAGCGGGGAACCAAGAGACCCAGTACTTC
TRBV27	.	TRBD2	TRBJ2-5	CASSPHAGTSEQETQYF	TGTGCCAGCAGTCCTCACGCCGGGACTAGCGAACAAGAGACCCAGTACTTC
TRBV15	once	.	TRBJ2-1	CATTVGGLGEQFF	TGTGCCACCACGGTGGGGGGTCTAGGTGAGCAGTTCTTC
TRBV29-1	.	.	TRBJ2-2	CSVDPSNTGELFF	TGCAGCGTTGACCCCTCTAACACCGGGGAGCTGTTTTTT
TRBV6-4	.	.	TRBJ2-1	CASSDSGSGRYNEQFF	TGTGCCAGCAGTGACTCGGGTAGCGGACGATACAATGAGCAGTTCTTC
TRBV4-1	.	.	TRBJ1-5	CASSQVGRGPGPQHF	TGCGCCAGCAGCCAAGTTGGTAGGGGCCCTGGGCCCCAGCATTTT
TRBV7-2	.	TRBD2	TRBJ2-1	CASSPRGVVYNEQFF	TGTGCCAGCAGCCCCCGGGGGGTTGTCTACAATGAGCAGTTCTTC
TRBV5-1	.	.	TRBJ1-1	CASSFGQINTEAFF	TGCGCCAGCAGCTTTGGGCAGATCAACACTGAAGCTTTCTTT
TRBV27	.	.	TRBJ2-1	CASSFLASDEQFF	TGTGCCAGCAGTTTTTTGGCCAGTGATGAGCAGTTCTTC
TRBV27	.	.	TRBJ1-1	CASSLNGNTEAFF	TGTGCCAGCAGTTTAAACGGGAACACTGAAGCTTTCTTT